This TCR beta chain derives from a study of T cells after yellow fever vaccination. This clonotype was found a few times. Using its own MiXCR run on the 5' RACE reads, TCRdb lists one record per CDR3 protein. The sample holds approximately 610,000 distinct CDR3 sequences; approximately 16% are singletons and the top ten take 15% to 20%. This CDR3 has 14 amino acids. CDR1 is MGHRA, CDR2 YSYEKL, per germline. Deletions cut 1 base from V and 3 bases from J, with 9 bases between. This specimen consisted of PBMCs, obtained about 5 days after the first yellow fever vaccination. This chain connects TRBV4-1 to TRBJ2-5; a weak D match, TRBD1 (6 bases). This sequence originates from a man younger than 35 who received the YFV17D yellow fever vaccine. The CDR3 reads CASSQVDRKETQYF. Written as DNA, the CDR3 is TGCGCCAGCAGCCAAGTGGACAGAAAAGAGACCCAGTACTTC.